This TCR beta chain emerged from a study of blood T cell repertoires in COVID-19. Study-level background: From T cells, B-cell-depleted T cells, or PBMCs came the material, which was cDNA or gDNA.

Germline CDR1 is SQVTM and CDR2 is ANQGSEA. After removal of 5 bases from V and 2 bases from J, the junction contained 6 bases not matched to a gene. The CDR3 spans 13 residues. TCRdb keeps only in-frame clones here, not all; method: immunoSEQ multiplex PCR. Altogether over 150,000 clones are present, around 82% being singletons, with the ten largest covering 15% to 20%. Source material: peripheral blood. The clonotype comes from a woman in her 70s who had recovered from COVID-19. This chain uses TRBV29-1 with TRBJ2-7, with 7 nucleotides matching TRBD1. The CDR3 DNA follows: TGCAGCGTTTCCGGGACAGTCACCTACGAGCAGTACTTC. It translates to CSVSGTVTYEQYF.